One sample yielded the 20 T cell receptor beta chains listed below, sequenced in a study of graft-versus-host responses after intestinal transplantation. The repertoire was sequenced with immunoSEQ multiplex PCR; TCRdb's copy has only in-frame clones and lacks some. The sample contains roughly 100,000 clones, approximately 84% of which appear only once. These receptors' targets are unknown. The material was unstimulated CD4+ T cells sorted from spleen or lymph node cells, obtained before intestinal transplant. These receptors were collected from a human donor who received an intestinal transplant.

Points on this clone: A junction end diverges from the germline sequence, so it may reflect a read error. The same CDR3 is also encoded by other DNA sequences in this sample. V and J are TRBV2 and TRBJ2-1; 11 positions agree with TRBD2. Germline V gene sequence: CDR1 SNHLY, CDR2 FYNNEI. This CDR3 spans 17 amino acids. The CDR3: CASSGTSGRPGSNEQFF. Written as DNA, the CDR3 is TGCGCCAGCAGCGGAACTAGCGGGAGACCGGGGAGCAATGAGCAGTTCTTC.

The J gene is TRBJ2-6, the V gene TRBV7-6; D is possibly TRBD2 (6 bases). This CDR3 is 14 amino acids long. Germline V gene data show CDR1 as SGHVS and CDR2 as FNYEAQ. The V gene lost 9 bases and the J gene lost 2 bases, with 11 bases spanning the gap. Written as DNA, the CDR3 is TGTGCCAGTACGCCTAGCGCTGGGGCCAACGTCCTGACTTTC. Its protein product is CASTPSAGANVLTF.

CDR3 sequence reads: CASSVAGLAHSTDTQYF. The CDR3 nucleotides read TGTGCCAGCAGCGTAGCTGGACTAGCTCATAGCACAGATACGCAGTATTTT. The chain links TRBV9 to TRBJ2-3; the match to TRBD2 covers 8 bases. The V and J ends lost 0 bases and 0 bases, in that order; junction bases with no gene match: 6. The CDR3 totals 17 residues. From germline, CDR1 is SGDLS and CDR2 YYNGEE.

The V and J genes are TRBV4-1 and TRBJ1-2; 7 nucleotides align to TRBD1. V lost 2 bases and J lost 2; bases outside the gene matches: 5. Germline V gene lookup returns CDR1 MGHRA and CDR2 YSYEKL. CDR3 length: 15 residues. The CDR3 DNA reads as TGCGCCAGCAGCCAACTTGGACAGGCCAACTATGGCTACACCTTC. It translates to CASSQLGQANYGYTF.

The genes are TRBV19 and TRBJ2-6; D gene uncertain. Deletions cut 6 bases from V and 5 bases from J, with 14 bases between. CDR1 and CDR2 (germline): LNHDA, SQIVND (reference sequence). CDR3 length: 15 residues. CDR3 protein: CASRQPGPRANVLTF. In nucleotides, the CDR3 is TGTGCCAGTAGGCAACCAGGCCCTCGGGCCAACGTCCTGACTTTC.

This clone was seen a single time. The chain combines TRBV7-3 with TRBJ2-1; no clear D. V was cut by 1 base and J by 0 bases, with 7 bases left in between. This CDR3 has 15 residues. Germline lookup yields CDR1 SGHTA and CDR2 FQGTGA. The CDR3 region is CASSLNSDSYNEQFF. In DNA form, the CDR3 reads TGTGCCAGCAGCTTAAACAGCGACTCCTACAATGAGCAGTTCTTC.

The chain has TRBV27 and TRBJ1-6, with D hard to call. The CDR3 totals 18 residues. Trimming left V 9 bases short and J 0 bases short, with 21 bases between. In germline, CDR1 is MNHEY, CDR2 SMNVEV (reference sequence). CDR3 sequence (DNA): TGTGCCAGTCATCGTTTTGGGCTCCACCTCTCCTATAATTCACCCCTCCACTTT. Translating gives CASHRFGLHLSYNSPLHF.

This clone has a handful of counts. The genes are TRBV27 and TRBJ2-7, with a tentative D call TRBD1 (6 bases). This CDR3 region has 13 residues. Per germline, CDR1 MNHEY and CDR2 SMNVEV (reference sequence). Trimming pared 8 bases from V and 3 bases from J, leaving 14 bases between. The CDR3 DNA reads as TGTGCCAGCCGCAAGGGGGTGAGCTACGAGCAGTACTTC. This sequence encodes CASRKGVSYEQYF.

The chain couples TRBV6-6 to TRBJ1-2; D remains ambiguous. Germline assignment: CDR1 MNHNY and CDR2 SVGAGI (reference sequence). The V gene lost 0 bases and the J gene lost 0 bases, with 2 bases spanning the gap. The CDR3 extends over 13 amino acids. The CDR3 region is CASSYSANYGYTF. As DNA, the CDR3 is TGTGCCAGCAGTTACTCCGCTAACTATGGCTACACCTTC.

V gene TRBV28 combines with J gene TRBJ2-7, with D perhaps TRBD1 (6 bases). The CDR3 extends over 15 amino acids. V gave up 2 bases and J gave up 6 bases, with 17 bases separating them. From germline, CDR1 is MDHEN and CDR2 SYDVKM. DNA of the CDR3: TGTGCCAGCAGTTTAGCCTCGACAGGAAACCTCGAGCAGTACTTC. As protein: CASSLASTGNLEQYF.

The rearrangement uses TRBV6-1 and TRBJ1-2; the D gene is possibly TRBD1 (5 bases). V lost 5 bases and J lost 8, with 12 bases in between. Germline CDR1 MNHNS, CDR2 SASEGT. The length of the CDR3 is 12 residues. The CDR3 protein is CASSSGNRGYTF. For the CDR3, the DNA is TGTGCCAGCAGTTCCGGTAACAGGGGCTACACCTTC.

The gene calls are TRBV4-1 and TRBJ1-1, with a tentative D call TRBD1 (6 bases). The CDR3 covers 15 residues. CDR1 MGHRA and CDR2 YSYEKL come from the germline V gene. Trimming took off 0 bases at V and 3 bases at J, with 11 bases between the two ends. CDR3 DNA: TGCGCCAGCAGCCAAGATTCGGGGGGCTACACTGAAGCTTTCTTT. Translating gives CASSQDSGGYTEAFF.

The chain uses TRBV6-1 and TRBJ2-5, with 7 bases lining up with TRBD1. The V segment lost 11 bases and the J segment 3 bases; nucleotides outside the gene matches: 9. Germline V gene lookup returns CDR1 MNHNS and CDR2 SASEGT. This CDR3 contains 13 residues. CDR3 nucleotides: TGTGCCTCCTCAAGGGACAGCGAAGAGACCCAGTACTTC. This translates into CASSRDSEETQYF.

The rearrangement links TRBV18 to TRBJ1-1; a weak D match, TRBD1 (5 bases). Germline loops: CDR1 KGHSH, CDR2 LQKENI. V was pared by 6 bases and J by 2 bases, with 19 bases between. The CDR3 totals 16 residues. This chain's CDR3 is CASSPLSRDGNTEAFF. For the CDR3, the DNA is TGTGCCAGCTCCCCCCTTAGCCGGGACGGTAACACTGAAGCTTTCTTT.

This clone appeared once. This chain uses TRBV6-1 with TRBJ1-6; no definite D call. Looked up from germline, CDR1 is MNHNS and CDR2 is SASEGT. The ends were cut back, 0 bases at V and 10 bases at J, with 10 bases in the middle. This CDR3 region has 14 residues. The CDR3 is CASSEALGSSPLHF. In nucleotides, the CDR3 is TGTGCCAGCAGTGAAGCGTTGGGGAGCTCACCCCTCCACTTT.

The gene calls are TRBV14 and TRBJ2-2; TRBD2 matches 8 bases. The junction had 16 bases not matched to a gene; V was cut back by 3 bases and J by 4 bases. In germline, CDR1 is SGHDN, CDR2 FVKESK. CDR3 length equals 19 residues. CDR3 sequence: CASSHRAGVPTGVTGELFF. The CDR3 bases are TGTGCCAGCAGCCATAGAGCGGGGGTCCCGACCGGGGTCACCGGGGAGCTGTTTTTT.

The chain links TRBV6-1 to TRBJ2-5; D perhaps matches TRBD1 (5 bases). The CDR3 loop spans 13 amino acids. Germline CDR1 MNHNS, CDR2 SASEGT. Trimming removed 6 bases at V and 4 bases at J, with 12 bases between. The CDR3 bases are TGTGCCAGCAGACAACAGGTTCTAGAGACCCAGTACTTC. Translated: CASRQQVLETQYF.

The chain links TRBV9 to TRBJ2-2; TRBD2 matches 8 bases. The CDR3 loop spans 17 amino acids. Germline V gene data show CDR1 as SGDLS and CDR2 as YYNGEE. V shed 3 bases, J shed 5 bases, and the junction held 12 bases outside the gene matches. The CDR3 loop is CASSARDIAGRTGELFF. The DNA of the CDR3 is TGTGCCAGCAGCGCCCGGGATATAGCGGGGCGAACCGGGGAGCTGTTTTTT. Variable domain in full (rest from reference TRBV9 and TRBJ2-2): DSGVTQTPKHLITATGQRVTLRCSPRSGDLSVYWYQQSLDQGLQFLIQYYNGEERAKGNILERFSAQQFPDLHSELNLSSLELGDSALYFCASSARDIAGRTGELFFGEGSRLTVL.

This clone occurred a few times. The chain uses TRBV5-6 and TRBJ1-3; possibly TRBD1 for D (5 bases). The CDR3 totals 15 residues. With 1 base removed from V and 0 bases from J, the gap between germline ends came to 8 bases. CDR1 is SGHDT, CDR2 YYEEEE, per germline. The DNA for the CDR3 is TGTGCCAGCAGCTTGACAGGCCTCTCTGGAAACACCATATATTTT. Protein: CASSLTGLSGNTIYF. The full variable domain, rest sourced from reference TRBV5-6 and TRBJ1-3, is DAGVTQSPTHLIKTRGQQVTLRCSPKSGHDTVSWYQQALGQGPQFIFQYYEEEERQRGNFPDRFSGHQFPNYSSELNVNALLLGDSALYLCASSLTGLSGNTIYFGEGSWLTVV.

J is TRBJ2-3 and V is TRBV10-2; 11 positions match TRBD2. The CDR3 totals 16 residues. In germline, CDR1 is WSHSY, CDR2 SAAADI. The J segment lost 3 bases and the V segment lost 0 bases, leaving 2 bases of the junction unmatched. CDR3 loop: CASSESSGGGTDTQYF. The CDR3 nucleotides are TGCGCCAGCAGTGAGTCTAGCGGGGGGGGAACAGATACGCAGTATTTT.